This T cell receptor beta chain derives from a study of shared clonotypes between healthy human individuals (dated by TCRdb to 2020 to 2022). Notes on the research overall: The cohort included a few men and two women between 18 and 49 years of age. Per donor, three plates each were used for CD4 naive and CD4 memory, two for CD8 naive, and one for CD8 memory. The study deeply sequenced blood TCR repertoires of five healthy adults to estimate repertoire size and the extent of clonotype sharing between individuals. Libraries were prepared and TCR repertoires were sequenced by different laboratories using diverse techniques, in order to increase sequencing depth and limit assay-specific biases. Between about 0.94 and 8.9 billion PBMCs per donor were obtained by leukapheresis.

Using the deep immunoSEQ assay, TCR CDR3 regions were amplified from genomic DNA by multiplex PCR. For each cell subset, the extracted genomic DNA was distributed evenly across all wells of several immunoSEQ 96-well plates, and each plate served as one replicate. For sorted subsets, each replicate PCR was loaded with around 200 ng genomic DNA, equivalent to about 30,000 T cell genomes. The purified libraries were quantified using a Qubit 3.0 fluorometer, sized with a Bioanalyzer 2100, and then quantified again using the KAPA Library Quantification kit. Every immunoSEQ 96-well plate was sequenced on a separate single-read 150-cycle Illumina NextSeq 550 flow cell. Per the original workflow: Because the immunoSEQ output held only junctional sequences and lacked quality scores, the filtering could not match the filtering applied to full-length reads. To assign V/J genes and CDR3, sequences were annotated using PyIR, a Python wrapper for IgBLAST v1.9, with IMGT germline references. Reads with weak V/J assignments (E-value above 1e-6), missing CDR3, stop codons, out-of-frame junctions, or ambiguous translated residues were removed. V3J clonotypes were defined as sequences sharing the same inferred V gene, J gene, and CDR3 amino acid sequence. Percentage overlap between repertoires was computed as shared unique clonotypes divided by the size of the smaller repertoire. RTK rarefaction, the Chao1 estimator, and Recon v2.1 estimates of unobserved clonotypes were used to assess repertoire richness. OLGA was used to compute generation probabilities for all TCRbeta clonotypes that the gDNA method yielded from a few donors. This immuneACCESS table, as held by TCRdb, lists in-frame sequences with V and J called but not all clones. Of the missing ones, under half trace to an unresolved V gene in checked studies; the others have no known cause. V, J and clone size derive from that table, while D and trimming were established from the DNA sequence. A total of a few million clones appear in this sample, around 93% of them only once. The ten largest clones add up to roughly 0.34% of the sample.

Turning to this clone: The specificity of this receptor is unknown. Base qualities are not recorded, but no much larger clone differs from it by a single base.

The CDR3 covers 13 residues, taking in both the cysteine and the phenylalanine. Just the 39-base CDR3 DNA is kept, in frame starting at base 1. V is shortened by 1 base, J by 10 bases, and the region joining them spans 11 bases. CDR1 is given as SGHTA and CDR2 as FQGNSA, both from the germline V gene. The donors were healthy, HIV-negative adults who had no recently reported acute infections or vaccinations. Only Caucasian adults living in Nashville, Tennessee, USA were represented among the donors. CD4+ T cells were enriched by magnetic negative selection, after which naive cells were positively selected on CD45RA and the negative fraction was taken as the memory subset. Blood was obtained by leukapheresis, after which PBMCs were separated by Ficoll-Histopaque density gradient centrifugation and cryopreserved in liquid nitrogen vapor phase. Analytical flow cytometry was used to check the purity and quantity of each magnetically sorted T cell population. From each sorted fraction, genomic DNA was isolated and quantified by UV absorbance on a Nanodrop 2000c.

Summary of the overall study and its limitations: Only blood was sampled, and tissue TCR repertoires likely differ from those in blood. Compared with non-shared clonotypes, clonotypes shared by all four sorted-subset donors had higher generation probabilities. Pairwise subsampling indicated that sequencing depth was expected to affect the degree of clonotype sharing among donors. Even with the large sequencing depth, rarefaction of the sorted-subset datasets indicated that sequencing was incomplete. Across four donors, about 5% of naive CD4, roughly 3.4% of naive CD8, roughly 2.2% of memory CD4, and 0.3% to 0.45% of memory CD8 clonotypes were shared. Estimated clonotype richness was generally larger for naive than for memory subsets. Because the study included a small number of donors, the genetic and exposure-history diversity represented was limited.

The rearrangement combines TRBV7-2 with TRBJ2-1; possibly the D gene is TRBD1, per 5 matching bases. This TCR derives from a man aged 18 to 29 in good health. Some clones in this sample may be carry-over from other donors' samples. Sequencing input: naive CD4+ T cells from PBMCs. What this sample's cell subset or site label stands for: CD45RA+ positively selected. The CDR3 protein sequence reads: CASSLELGREQFF. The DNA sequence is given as TGTGCCAGCAGCTTAGAGTTGGGGCGGGAGCAGTTCTTC. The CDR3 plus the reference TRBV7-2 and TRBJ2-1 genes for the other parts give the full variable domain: GAGVSQSPSNKVTEKGKDVELRCDPISGHTALYWYRQSLGQGLEFLIYFQGNSAPDKSGLPSDRFSAERTGGSVSTLTIQRTQQEDSAVYLCASSLELGREQFFGPGTRLTVL.